Many counts were recorded for the clone carrying this T cell receptor beta chain. Its antigen is currently unknown. One end of the junction varies from germline; a read error may be responsible. This entry is derived from a study of Graves' ophthalmopathy and Graves' hyperthyroidism. Findings of the study overall: A majority of expanded thyroid clonotypes exceeding 0.001 frequency were likewise present in blood.

Looked up from germline, CDR1 is DFQATT and CDR2 is SNEGSKA (reference sequence). The CDR3 spans 12 residues. Amplification of TCR beta CDR3 regions used RNA transcripts. First-round RT-PCR relied on HTBI primers, and a second-round multiplex PCR came next. TCRdb reprocessed the multiplex PCR reads via MiXCR and lists one record per CDR3 protein. The data show under 350,000 distinct CDR3 sequences, with 15% to 20% seen just once and 9% to 15% held by the top ten. No donor had other autoimmune disease, uncontrolled infection, pregnancy or lactation. Someone took the PBMCs out of about 9.7 ml of fresh peripheral blood.

The sequence was obtained from an adult man with Graves' ophthalmopathy. Sequenced: peripheral blood. The V call is TRBV20-1, the J call TRBJ2-5; no reliable D call. In DNA form, the CDR3 reads TGCAGTGCTAGAAGGAGCCAAGAGACCCAGCACTTC. This encodes CSARRSQETQHF.